This T cell receptor beta chain emerged from a study of OX40 agonist ivuxolimab in advanced cancers. The protocol was immunoSEQ multiplex PCR, while the TCRdb copy is restricted to in-frame clones and leaves out a portion. The repertoire holds around 60,000 clones, with 88% as singletons. The CDR3 sequence is 11 residues long. Germline assignment: CDR1 LNHDA and CDR2 SQIVND (reference sequence). Material: CD4+ or CD8+ T cells sorted from blood, obtained in a trial of the OX40 agonist ivuxolimab. This sequence was found in an adult with an advanced solid tumor such as melanoma, head and neck, liver or kidney cancer. This chain joins TRBV19 and TRBJ2-4; D is ambiguous. In DNA form, the CDR3 reads TGTGCTTGCGGTTACAAAAACATTCAGTACTTC. Protein: CACGYKNIQYF.